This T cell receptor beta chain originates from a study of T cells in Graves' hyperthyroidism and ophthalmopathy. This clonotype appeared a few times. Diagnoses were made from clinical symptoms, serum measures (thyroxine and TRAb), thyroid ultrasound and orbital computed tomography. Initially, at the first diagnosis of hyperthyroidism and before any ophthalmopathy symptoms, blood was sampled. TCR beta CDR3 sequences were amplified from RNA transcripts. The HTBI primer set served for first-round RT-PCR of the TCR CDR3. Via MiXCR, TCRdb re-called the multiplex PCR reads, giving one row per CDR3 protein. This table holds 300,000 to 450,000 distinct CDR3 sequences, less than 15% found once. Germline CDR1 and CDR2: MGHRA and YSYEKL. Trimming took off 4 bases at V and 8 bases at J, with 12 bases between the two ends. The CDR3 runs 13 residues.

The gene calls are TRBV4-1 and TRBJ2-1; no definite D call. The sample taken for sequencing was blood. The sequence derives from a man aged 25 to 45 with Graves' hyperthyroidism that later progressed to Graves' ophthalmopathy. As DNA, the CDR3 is TGCGCCAGCAGCCCCGTCCCGGGCGATGAGCAGTTCTTC. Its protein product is CASSPVPGDEQFF.